The clone carrying this T cell receptor beta chain was observed a single time. Its target is not known. The record originates from a study of T cell clonotyping in hematopoietic cell transplantation. V was trimmed by 2 bases and J by 4 bases, leaving 12 bases between them. The CDR3 loop spans 14 amino acids. The germline V gene has CDR1 GTSNPN and CDR2 SVGIG (reference sequence). Study conclusions and caveats: No sorting was done, leaving CD4 and CD8 contributions mixed. At the given depth, recipient repertoires were over 95% de novo clonotypes. Graft donor and pretransplant recipient Inverse Simpson Index values predicted broader posttransplant TCR diversity. After transplant, recipient diversity fell while pathologically expanded clonotypes grew through day 180.

Generated by immunoSEQ multiplex PCR, the TCRdb table keeps only in-frame clones and is missing some. The sample includes around 17,000 clones, approximately 74% of them seen just once. Sequencing was done on a sample of peripheral blood mononuclear cells. The rearrangement uses TRBV30 and TRBJ1-5; a weak D match, TRBD1 (6 bases). This receptor was identified in a woman aged 55-75 years in good health. Some clones in this sample may be carry-over from other donors' samples. CDR3 amino acids: CAWSRNQGNQPQHF. In nucleotides, the CDR3 is TGTGCCTGGAGTCGAAACCAGGGGAATCAGCCCCAGCATTTT.